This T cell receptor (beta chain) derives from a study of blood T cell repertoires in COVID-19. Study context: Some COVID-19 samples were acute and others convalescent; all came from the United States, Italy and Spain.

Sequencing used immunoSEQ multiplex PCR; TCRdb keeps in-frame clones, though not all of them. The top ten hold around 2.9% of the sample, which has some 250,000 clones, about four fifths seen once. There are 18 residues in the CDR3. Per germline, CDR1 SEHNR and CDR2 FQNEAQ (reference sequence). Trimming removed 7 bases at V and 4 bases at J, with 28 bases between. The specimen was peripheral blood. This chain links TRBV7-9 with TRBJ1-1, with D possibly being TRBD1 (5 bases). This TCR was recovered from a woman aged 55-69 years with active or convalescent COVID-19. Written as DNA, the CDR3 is TGTGCCAGCACCACGCACCTCCCGGGGCCCCGGAGGGGCACTGAAGCTTTCTTT. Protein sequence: CASTTHLPGPRRGTEAFF.